The 24 T cell receptor beta chains presented below share a single source sample, sequenced in a study of T cell repertoires in cytomegalovirus infection. No cognate antigen is known for these TCRs. From the reads, TCRdb called clonotypes with MiXCR, one entry per CDR3 protein. The sample shows approximately 590,000 distinct CDR3 sequences, 40% of them seen only once. Sequences were derived from cultured PBMCs, sampled from culture after CMV antigen stimulation. The receptors were gathered from a human donor in good health (CMV status not recorded). Some clones in this sample may be carry-over from other donors' samples.

This clonotype was seen only a few times. The chain's CDR3 is CASRRTLGTDEKLFF. The CDR3 bases are TGTGCCAGCAGGCGGACATTGGGAACGGATGAAAAACTGTTTTTT. The chain uses TRBV6-1 and TRBJ1-4; a weak D match, TRBD1 (5 bases). Trimming left V 6 bases short and J 6 bases short, with 17 bases between. Germline V gene lookup returns CDR1 MNHNS and CDR2 SASEGT. The CDR3 is 15 amino acids.

This chain joins TRBV18 and TRBJ2-1; TRBD1 matches at 8 bases. The CDR3 totals 16 residues. Germline trimming cut 6 bases from V and 2 bases from J; bases unmatched to any gene: 9. Germline V gene lookup returns CDR1 KGHSH and CDR2 LQKENI. The CDR3 reads CASSQDRVFTYNEQFF. CDR3 coding DNA: TGTGCCAGCTCGCAGGACAGGGTCTTTACCTACAATGAGCAGTTCTTC.

The genes are TRBV2 and TRBJ2-1; no clear D gene. CDR1 SNHLY and CDR2 FYNNEI come from the germline V gene. With 1 base removed from V and 2 bases from J, the gap between germline ends came to 6 bases. This CDR3 contains 14 residues. The CDR3 reads CASSEGYPYNEQFF. The CDR3 DNA follows: TGTGCCAGCAGTGAAGGGTACCCCTACAATGAGCAGTTCTTC. Together with reference TRBV2 and TRBJ2-1, the CDR3 gives the full variable domain: EPEVTQTPSHQVTQMGQEVILRCVPISNHLYFYWYRQILGQKVEFLVSFYNNEISEKSEIFDDQFSVERPDGSNFTLKIRSTKLEDSAMYFCASSEGYPYNEQFFGPGTRLTVL.

CDR3 amino acids: CASSHPGDGSNEQYF. The CDR3 DNA reads as TGCGCCAGCAGCCATCCGGGAGACGGATCTAACGAGCAGTACTTC. The chain combines TRBV4-1 with TRBJ2-7, with a possible D match to TRBD2 (6 bases). V shed 3 bases and J shed 5 bases, with 17 bases lying between them. Germline CDR1 is MGHRA and CDR2 is YSYEKL. This CDR3 has 15 residues.

V and J are TRBV5-5 and TRBJ2-1, with D perhaps matching TRBD1 or TRBD2 (6 bases each). The germline CDR1 and CDR2 sequences are SGHKS and YYEKEE (reference sequence). Trimming shortened V by 4 bases and J by 2 bases, and 10 bases separated the two germline ends. The CDR3 is made up of 14 amino acids. CDR3 region: CASSRGTPYNEQFF. Here the CDR3 DNA reads TGTGCCAGCAGCCGCGGGACACCCTACAATGAGCAGTTCTTC. Using reference TRBV5-5 and TRBJ2-1 for the parts outside the CDR3, the full variable domain is DAGVTQSPTHLIKTRGQQVTLRCSPISGHKSVSWYQQVLGQGPQFIFQYYEKEERGRGNFPDRFSARQFPNYSSELNVNALLLGDSALYLCASSRGTPYNEQFFGPGTRLTVL.

The chain couples TRBV2 to TRBJ2-2; 10 bases are shared with TRBD2. Germline lookup yields CDR1 SNHLY and CDR2 FYNNEI. J was trimmed by 1 base and V by 4 bases; bases with no gene match: 6. The CDR3 totals 17 residues. CDR3 loop: CASSAPSGSKNTGELFF. CDR3 sequence (DNA): TGTGCCAGCAGTGCCCCTAGCGGGAGTAAGAACACCGGGGAGCTGTTTTTT.

The rearrangement uses TRBV2 and TRBJ2-7, with unresolved D. CDR1 and CDR2 from the germline V gene are SNHLY and FYNNEI. The CDR3 consists of 13 residues. V lost 6 bases and J lost 6, with 15 bases in between. This CDR3 is CASRSWRGFEQYF. The CDR3 nucleotides read TGTGCCAGCAGGTCCTGGCGCGGCTTCGAGCAGTACTTC.

The chain is built from TRBV15 and TRBJ1-3, with 10 bases matching TRBD1. Germline loops: CDR1 LNHNV, CDR2 YYDKDF (reference sequence). The V gene end was trimmed by 5 bases and the J gene end by 2 bases; junction bases not matched to a gene: 3. There are 15 residues in the CDR3. The CDR3 sequence is CATSWDRGPGNTIYF. The CDR3 coding sequence is TGTGCCACCAGCTGGGACAGGGGCCCTGGAAACACCATATATTTT. The full variable domain, completed using reference TRBV15 and TRBJ1-3, is DAMVIQNPRYQVTQFGKPVTLSCSQTLNHNVMYWYQQKSSQAPKLLFHYYDKDFNNEADTPDNFQSRRPNTSFCFLDIRSPGLGDTAMYLCATSWDRGPGNTIYFGEGSWLTVV.

The rearrangement joins TRBV2 to TRBJ2-6, with D tentatively TRBD2 (5 bases). The CDR3 sequence is 17 residues long. Trimming stripped 4 bases from V and 0 bases from J, with 13 bases between. Germline CDR1 reads SNHLY; CDR2 reads FYNNEI. CDR3: CASSGGPGDSGANVLTF. CDR3 bases: TGTGCCAGCAGTGGAGGTCCCGGGGACTCTGGGGCCAACGTCCTGACTTTC. The whole variable domain, remainder taken from reference TRBV2 and TRBJ2-6, is EPEVTQTPSHQVTQMGQEVILRCVPISNHLYFYWYRQILGQKVEFLVSFYNNEISEKSEIFDDQFSVERPDGSNFTLKIRSTKLEDSAMYFCASSGGPGDSGANVLTFGAGSRLTVL.

Concerning this clonotype: Germline is not matched at one junction end, which may reflect a read error. DNA of the CDR3: TGTGCCGGCAGTCGGGACAGGGGATCGAATCAGCCCCAGCATTTT. Translated: CAGSRDRGSNQPQHF. The chain has TRBV6-6 and TRBJ1-5; 10 bases agree with TRBD1. Germline CDR1 is MNHNY and CDR2 is SVGAGI (reference sequence). The CDR3 contains 15 residues.

Of note for this clonotype: The missing conserved phenylalanine or tryptophan at the end of this CDR3 makes a read error likely. The genes are TRBV11-2 and TRBJ2-5; D might be TRBD1 (5 bases). Germline assignment: CDR1 SGHAT and CDR2 FQNNGV. The V gene lost 5 bases and the J gene lost 7 bases, with 17 bases spanning the gap. This CDR3 has 14 residues. The CDR3: CASSPSTVMGTQYL. CDR3 nucleotide sequence: TGTGCCAGCAGCCCCTCGACAGTCATGGGGACCCAGTACTTA.

This clonotype was seen a single time. The rearrangement uses TRBV3-1 and TRBJ2-1; 8 bases are a match to TRBD2. This CDR3 is built from 13 residues. Per the germline V gene, CDR1 is LGHDT and CDR2 is YNNKEL (reference sequence). V was clipped by 4 bases and J by 9 bases; unmatched bases: 5. The CDR3 loop reads CASSPGTRTEQFF. The CDR3 DNA follows: TGTGCCAGCAGCCCAGGGACTAGAACTGAGCAGTTCTTC.

V usage is TRBV12-5 and J usage is TRBJ2-2, with 7 bases identical to TRBD2. Trimming at V came to 5 bases and at J to 4 bases, leaving 10 bases not matched to a gene. CDR3 size: 16 residues. From germline, CDR1 is LGHNT and CDR2 FRNRAP. The CDR3 reads CASGPRAGVGTGELFF. The CDR3 DNA reads as TGTGCTAGTGGTCCCCGGGCGGGAGTCGGCACCGGGGAGCTGTTTTTT.

The chain carries TRBV10-3 and TRBJ2-1; TRBD2 matches at 9 bases. The ends lost 4 bases at V and 3 bases at J; junction bases unmatched: 1. The CDR3 runs to 14 residues. Germline-derived CDR1 and CDR2 are ENHRY and SYGVKD. CDR3 bases: TGTGCCATCAGTGCGACTAGCGGCTACAATGAGCAGTTCTTC. Its translation is CAISATSGYNEQFF.

The V gene is TRBV13, the J gene TRBJ2-1, with 8 positions matching TRBD2. V gave up 4 bases and J gave up 6 bases; unmatched junction bases: 8. The CDR3 runs to 15 residues. Per germline, CDR1 PRHDT and CDR2 FYEKMQ (reference sequence). As DNA, the CDR3 is TGTGCCAGCAGCTACACCGGGACTAGTATCAATGAGCAGTTCTTC. Its protein is CASSYTGTSINEQFF. Full variable domain (remainder filled in from reference TRBV13 and TRBJ2-1): AAGVIQSPRHLIKEKRETATLKCYPIPRHDTVYWYQQGPGQDPQFLISFYEKMQSDKGSIPDRFSAQQFSDYHSELNMSSLELGDSALYFCASSYTGTSINEQFFGPGTRLTVL.

In this sample, this clonotype turned up a few times. The V call is TRBV27, the J call TRBJ1-4, with 7 bases matching TRBD1. This CDR3 contains 14 residues. With V trimmed by 6 bases and J by 5 bases, 6 bases remained unmatched. Germline-derived CDR1 and CDR2 are MNHEY and SMNVEV (reference sequence). The CDR3 DNA sequence: TGTGCCAGCAGGAGGGGACAGCCAAATGAAAAACTGTTTTTT. Protein sequence: CASRRGQPNEKLFF.

The chain links TRBV25-1 to TRBJ1-5, with no clear D. Trimming shortened V by 3 bases and J by 3 bases, and 12 bases separated the two germline ends. Germline-derived CDR1 and CDR2 are MGHDK and SYGVNS. The length of the CDR3 is 15 residues. CDR3: CASSDSRFLNQPQHF. As DNA, the CDR3 is TGTGCCAGCAGTGATAGTAGATTTCTCAATCAGCCCCAGCATTTT.

This clonotype was counted many times. The chain has TRBV7-2 and TRBJ2-3; 10 nucleotides match TRBD2. Germline CDR1 reads SGHTA; CDR2 reads FQGNSA. This CDR3 contains 17 residues. The V and J ends lost 5 bases and 1 base, in that order; junction bases with no gene match: 9. The CDR3: CASSLNPGLAGTDTQYF. CDR3 nucleotide sequence: TGTGCCAGCAGCCTAAATCCAGGACTAGCGGGCACAGATACGCAGTATTTT.

Here the CDR3 reads CASSVHPNSPLHF. The DNA of the CDR3 is TGTGCCAGCAGTGTTCATCCCAATTCACCCCTCCACTTT. This chain uses TRBV2 with TRBJ1-6; no clear D. The CDR3 is 13 amino acids. The V end was cut by 4 bases, the J end by 7 bases, with 8 bases between. Germline-derived CDR1 and CDR2 are SNHLY and FYNNEI.

This clonotype turned up a few times. V gene TRBV6-1 combines with J gene TRBJ2-4; possible D gene TRBD1, 5 bases. CDR1 is MNHNS, CDR2 SASEGT, per germline. This CDR3 region has 13 residues. V was clipped by 9 bases and J by 7 bases, with 16 bases between them. The CDR3 here is CASETGAGNIQYF. The CDR3 DNA reads TGTGCCAGTGAGACCGGAGCAGGGAACATTCAGTACTTC.

This clonotype has more than one count but fewer than ten. The rearrangement joins TRBV28 to TRBJ2-2; TRBD1 matches at 11 bases. Germline V CDR1 and CDR2: MDHEN, SYDVKM. V shed 4 bases, J shed 7 bases, and the junction held 11 bases outside the gene matches. CDR3 size: 17 residues. CDR3 coding DNA: TGTGCCAGCAGTTCGCCCCCCGGGACAGGGGGTTTCGGGGAGCTGTTTTTT. Protein sequence: CASSSPPGTGGFGELFF. The whole variable domain, remainder taken from reference TRBV28 and TRBJ2-2, is DVKVTQSSRYLVKRTGEKVFLECVQDMDHENMFWYRQDPGLGLRLIYFSYDVKMKEKGDIPEGYSVSREKKERFSLILESASTNQTSMYLCASSSPPGTGGFGELFFGEGSRLTVL.

In nucleotides, the CDR3 is TGTGCCAGCAGTCCAAGGGGCAGGGACTACGAGCAGTACTTC. Protein sequence: CASSPRGRDYEQYF. The chain employs TRBV7-8 and TRBJ2-7; possibly TRBD1 for D (5 bases). The CDR3 loop spans 14 amino acids. Trimming shortened V by 6 bases and J by 3 bases, and 15 bases separated the two germline ends. The germline CDR1 and CDR2 sequences are SGHVS and FQNEAQ.

This sequence joins TRBV7-8 and TRBJ2-3; 7 bases are a match to TRBD2. This CDR3 is 14 amino acids long. Per the germline V gene, CDR1 is SGHVS and CDR2 is FQNEAQ. V lost 4 bases and J lost 4; bases outside the gene matches: 5. The CDR3 spells CASSWMGGADTQYF. The CDR3, as DNA: TGTGCCAGCAGCTGGATGGGAGGGGCAGATACGCAGTATTTT.

This clonotype has just a few counts. The CDR3 reads CASSGPGQGYQPQHF. CDR3 sequence (DNA): TGTGCCAGTAGTGGTCCGGGACAGGGGTATCAGCCCCAGCATTTT. The V and J genes are TRBV6-6 and TRBJ1-5; 10 nucleotides line up with TRBD1. Looked up from germline, CDR1 is MNHNY and CDR2 is SVGAGI (reference sequence). The trim removed 9 bases at V and 5 bases at J, leaving 10 bases unmatched. This CDR3 is 15 amino acids long.